The rows below give T cell receptor beta chains drawn from one sample of a study of T-cell memory formation after mild COVID-19. From the 5' RACE reads, TCRdb called clonotypes with MiXCR, one entry per CDR3 protein. The table has around 530,000 distinct CDR3 sequences, roughly 22% seen once. Sequences were obtained from PBMCs or a T cell subset sorted from them (not recorded which). The receptors come from an adult woman who had mild COVID-19 (a few samples of this study predate the infection). Cell type and time point are not known. The CDR3 runs from the conserved cysteine through the conserved F or W. A D gene is named only where the DNA matches it firmly. Size is stated for part of the rows, as once, few or many counts, or as a class when the clone is expanded.

clone_size | j_call | v_call | cdr3_length | d_call | cdr3_aa | cdr3_nt
NA | TRBJ1-4 | TRBV4-1 | 14 | NA | CASSRSDPTEKLFF | TGCGCCAGCAGCCGTTCCGATCCGACTGAAAAACTGTTTTTT
few | TRBJ2-1 | TRBV5-1 | 16 | TRBD2 | CASSLGLAGGEGRQFF | TGCGCCAGCAGCTTGGGTCTAGCGGGAGGAGAGGGACGGCAGTTCTTC
NA | TRBJ2-1 | TRBV5-4 | 11 | NA | CAVGTDNEQFF | TGTGCGGTGGGGACCGACAATGAGCAGTTCTTC
few | TRBJ2-5 | TRBV7-2 | 17 | TRBD1 | CASSLRFGTGHQETQYF | TGTGCCAGCAGCCTGCGGTTTGGGACAGGCCACCAAGAGACCCAGTACTTC
NA | TRBJ1-3 | TRBV20-1 | 12 | NA | CSAKFSGNTIYF | TGCAGTGCTAAGTTTTCAGGAAACACCATATATTTT
few | TRBJ1-1 | TRBV15 | 12 | NA | CATSRAGRGAFF | TGTGCCACCAGCAGAGCGGGCAGGGGAGCTTTCTTT
NA | TRBJ2-5 | TRBV7-2 | 15 | NA | CASSLGPTYEETQYF | TGTGCCAGCAGCTTAGGCCCCACGTATGAAGAGACCCAGTACTTC
few | TRBJ2-1 | TRBV3-1 | 13 | NA | CASSQERSTEQFF | TGTGCCAGCAGCCAAGAACGTAGTACTGAGCAGTTCTTC
NA | TRBJ1-2 | TRBV12-3/TRBV12-4 | 17 | TRBD1 | CASSPADRGPTNYGYTF | TGTGCCAGCAGCCCAGCGGACAGGGGGCCAACTAACTATGGCTACACCTTC
NA | TRBJ1-1 | TRBV7-9 | 16 | NA | CASSLGVGGPKTEAFF | TGTGCCAGCAGCTTAGGGGTAGGGGGGCCGAAGACTGAAGCTTTCTTT
once | TRBJ1-4 | TRBV5-8 | 14 | NA | CASSLSGFNEKLFF | TGTGCCAGCAGCTTGTCGGGTTTTAATGAAAAACTGTTTTTT
few | TRBJ2-7 | TRBV9 | 15 | TRBD1 | CASSVAGTGGNEQYF | TGTGCCAGCAGCGTAGCTGGGACAGGCGGGAACGAGCAGTACTTC
NA | TRBJ1-5 | TRBV5-5 | 16 | TRBD1 | CASSTTGTGVGQPQHF | TGTGCCAGCAGCACCACCGGGACAGGGGTGGGTCAGCCCCAGCATTTT
few | TRBJ2-6 | TRBV25-1 | 15 | NA | CASSERGSGANVLTF | TGTGCCAGCAGTGAAAGGGGCTCTGGGGCCAACGTCCTGACTTTC
NA | TRBJ2-5 | TRBV24-1 | 13 | NA | CATSAGIQETQYF | TGTGCCACCAGTGCAGGGATCCAAGAGACCCAGTACTTC
few | TRBJ1-2 | TRBV20-1 | 12 | TRBD1 | CLGRTGYYGYTF | TGCTTAGGAAGGACAGGGTACTATGGCTACACCTTC
NA | TRBJ2-7 | TRBV6-5 | 20 | TRBD2 | CASSYSSYYLGTSGSGEQYF | TGTGCCAGCAGTTACTCGTCTTACTATCTAGGGACTAGCGGGAGCGGCGAGCAGTACTTC
few | TRBJ1-2 | TRBV7-9 | 15 | NA | CASSQGLSGLYGYTF | TGTGCCAGCAGCCAAGGACTATCGGGGCTTTATGGCTACACCTTC
NA | TRBJ1-2 | TRBV6-1 | 13 | NA | CASSYDGPYGYTF | TGTGCCAGCAGTTACGACGGACCCTATGGCTACACCTTC
NA | TRBJ1-5 | TRBV7-8 | 14 | NA | CASSLVRNNQPQHF | TGTGCCAGCAGCTTAGTTAGGAACAATCAGCCCCAGCATTTT
NA | TRBJ1-1 | TRBV5-1 | 17 | TRBD1 | CASSEGQGSGLNTEAFF | TGCGCCAGCAGCGAAGGACAGGGTTCGGGATTGAACACTGAAGCTTTCTTT
NA | TRBJ1-1 | TRBV6-5 | 16 | NA | CASSYISGGLNTEAFF | TGTGCCAGCAGTTACATAAGCGGCGGACTGAACACTGAAGCTTTCTTT
NA | TRBJ1-5 | TRBV15 | 14 | NA | CATSRVGPRQPQHF | TGTGCCACCAGCAGAGTAGGACCACGGCAGCCCCAGCATTTT
once | TRBJ2-3 | TRBV4-2 | 17 | TRBD2 | CASSQDAVAGGTDTQYF | TGTGCCAGCAGCCAAGATGCCGTAGCGGGGGGCACAGATACGCAGTATTTT
few | TRBJ2-2 | TRBV12-3/TRBV12-4 | 14 | NA | CASARTGRTGELFF | TGTGCCAGCGCCCGCACGGGGAGGACCGGGGAGCTGTTTTTT
few | TRBJ2-3 | TRBV19 | 15 | NA | CASSIGSFSTDTQYF | TGTGCCAGTAGTATAGGTTCCTTTAGCACAGATACGCAGTATTTT
NA | TRBJ2-3 | TRBV10-3 | 13 | TRBD2 | CATAGGPRDTQYF | TGTGCCACCGCGGGGGGCCCCCGGGATACGCAGTATTTT
many | TRBJ1-5 | TRBV20-1 | 20 | NA | CSARTQPLGILDLEGQPQHF | TGCAGTGCCCGGACCCAGCCGCTTGGAATTCTAGACTTGGAGGGGCAGCCCCAGCATTTT
NA | TRBJ2-7 | TRBV7-6 | 13 | NA | CASSLEEGYEQYF | TGTGCCAGCAGCTTAGAGGAGGGGTACGAGCAGTACTTC
few | TRBJ1-5 | TRBV2 | 16 | TRBD1 | CASSPLIDRVDQPQHF | TGTGCCAGCAGTCCCCTCATCGACAGGGTAGATCAGCCCCAGCATTTT
many | TRBJ2-1 | TRBV7-3 | 17 | TRBD2 | CASSLTTGGRADNEQFF | TGTGCCAGCAGCTTAACGACGGGCGGGAGGGCCGACAATGAGCAGTTCTTC
NA | TRBJ2-3 | TRBV29-1 | 14 | TRBD2 | CSVQGGRGTDTQYF | TGCAGCGTTCAAGGCGGGAGGGGCACAGATACGCAGTATTTT
few | TRBJ1-1 | TRBV7-9 | 13 | NA | CASSGDKNTEAFF | TGTGCCAGCAGCGGGGACAAGAACACTGAAGCTTTCTTT
NA | TRBJ1-1 | TRBV30 | 15 | NA | CAWYQITGVNTEAFF | TGTGCCTGGTACCAGATCACGGGAGTTAACACTGAAGCTTTCTTT
NA | TRBJ2-1 | TRBV7-3 | 14 | TRBD2 | CASSLAGELNEQFF | TGTGCCAGCAGCTTAGCGGGAGAGCTCAATGAGCAGTTCTTC
NA | TRBJ2-1 | TRBV20-1 | 13 | NA | CSARLAGVVEQFF | TGCAGTGCTAGACTAGCAGGGGTAGTGGAGCAGTTCTTC
few | TRBJ2-3 | TRBV12-3/TRBV12-4 | 14 | TRBD2 | CASSGRGDTDTQYF | TGTGCCAGCAGCGGGCGGGGGGACACAGATACGCAGTATTTT
few | TRBJ1-1 | TRBV28 | 13 | NA | CATDLTGRGDAFF | TGTGCCACCGATCTGACAGGAAGGGGTGATGCTTTCTTT
few | TRBJ2-7 | TRBV5-6 | 15 | TRBD2 | CASSSRGLADYEQYF | TGTGCCAGCAGCTCCAGGGGACTAGCCGATTACGAGCAGTACTTC
NA | TRBJ1-2 | TRBV19 | 14 | TRBD1 | CASTPGQGSYGYTF | TGTGCCAGTACTCCGGGACAGGGGAGCTATGGCTACACCTTC
NA | TRBJ1-1 | TRBV5-5 | 13 | NA | CASSLVEFTEAFF | TGTGCCAGCAGCTTGGTGGAGTTCACTGAAGCTTTCTTT
NA | TRBJ2-1 | TRBV6-4 | 15 | TRBD1 | CASSVQGAERYEQFF | TGTGCCAGCAGTGTACAGGGGGCCGAAAGGTATGAGCAGTTCTTC
NA | TRBJ2-3 | TRBV5-1 | 15 | NA | CASSLVGGFTDTQYF | TGCGCCAGCAGCTTGGTCGGGGGATTCACAGATACGCAGTATTTT
few | TRBJ2-7 | TRBV7-3 | 13 | NA | CASSLTTGAEQYF | TGTGCCAGCAGCTTAACAACCGGGGCCGAGCAGTACTTC
NA | TRBJ1-6 | TRBV2 | 14 | NA | CASRLQGRHSPLHF | TGTGCCAGCAGATTACAGGGCCGGCATTCACCCCTCCACTTT
NA | TRBJ2-3 | TRBV5-1 | 13 | NA | CASSTPAGDTQYF | TGCGCCAGCAGCACCCCAGCAGGAGATACGCAGTATTTT
few | TRBJ1-5 | TRBV20-1 | 14 | TRBD1 | CSGLTGGGNQPQHF | TGCAGTGGCCTGACAGGGGGCGGCAATCAGCCCCAGCATTTT
NA | TRBJ1-5 | TRBV4-2 | 20 | NA | CASSQAGLGQRGNSNQPQHF | TGTGCCAGCAGCCAAGCCGGGCTCGGACAGCGCGGGAATAGCAATCAGCCCCAGCATTTT
few | TRBJ2-2 | TRBV28 | 14 | NA | CASTGRSNTGELFF | TGTGCCAGCACGGGCAGATCGAACACCGGGGAGCTGTTTTTT
NA | TRBJ1-2 | TRBV24-1 | 16 | TRBD1 | CATSDPRDSSNYGYTF | TGTGCCACCAGTGATCCCCGGGACAGCAGTAACTATGGCTACACCTTC